This record looks at one TCR beta chain sequence and its context. The antigen is undetermined. These data come from a study of post-analysis software for immune sequencing data. Whole-study context: Courses of disease covered relapsing-remitting, secondary progressive and progressive-relapsing multiple sclerosis.

Every TCR beta cDNA library bore unique molecular identifiers. The yield from around 1 to 10 million T cells was 500,000 or so cDNA molecules in total. TCRdb reanalysed the PCR reads using MiXCR and keeps one entry per CDR3 protein. The sample shows under 900,000 distinct CDR3 sequences, about 53% of them seen only once. CDR1 is SGDLS and CDR2 is YYNGEE in the germline V gene. The CDR3 totals 13 residues. Trimming stripped 3 bases from V and 8 bases from J, with 14 bases between. Findings and limits, study-wide: For normalized Chao1 diversity, multiple sclerosis patients scored significantly lower than controls did. With TRBV5-6, TRBV5-1 and TRBV20-1 included, 4 to 6 TRBV segments were more frequent in patients than in controls.

Sequenced input: blood. V gene TRBV9 combines with J gene TRBJ1-2, with D unresolved. The TCR was taken from a girl aged 10-17 years with multiple sclerosis. The CDR3 spells CASSAPAEEGYTF. For the CDR3, the DNA is TGTGCCAGCAGCGCCCCCGCGGAAGAGGGCTACACCTTC.